This T cell receptor beta chain was identified during a study of CD8 T cells in Susac syndrome. The length of the CDR3 is 13 residues. Trimming removed 8 bases at V and 5 bases at J, with 15 bases between. CDR1 is SNHLY and CDR2 is FYNNEI in the germline V gene. Reverse transcription of about 0.45 to 1 ug RNA was performed with random hexamers. TCRdb independently ran MiXCR on the immunoSEQ multiplex PCR reads; one entry per CDR3 protein. The repertoire holds about 190,000 distinct CDR3 sequences, with 90% to 95% as singletons. This chain uses TRBV2 with TRBJ2-5; tentative D call: TRBD1 (6 bases). Input material: CD4+ T cells from PBMCs. The source is a human donor in good health. CDR3 sequence: CASWQGFLETQYF. CDR3 nucleotides: TGTGCCAGCTGGCAGGGGTTTCTGGAGACCCAGTACTTC. The full variable domain, completed using reference TRBV2 and TRBJ2-5, is EPEVTQTPSHQVTQMGQEVILRCVPISNHLYFYWYRQILGQKVEFLVSFYNNEISEKSEIFDDQFSVERPDGSNFTLKIRSTKLEDSAMYFCASWQGFLETQYFGPGTRLLVL.